This T cell receptor beta chain stems from a study of blood T cell repertoires in COVID-19 (dated by TCRdb to between 2020 and 2021). As for the study more broadly: Samples from collaborators originated in the United States, Italy and Spain and spanned both the acute and convalescent phases of COVID-19. The material from the prospective study consisted of cDNA or gDNA derived from T cells, B-cell-depleted T cells, or PBMCs. The dataset comprised deeply sampled blood TCRbeta repertoires from subjects exposed to, actively infected with, or recovered from COVID-19. A freely available public database, intended as a resource for researchers studying the immune response to SARS-CoV-2, is where the repertoires were released. Samples came from the ongoing ImmuneRACE study (first 160 participants) plus 1,254 subjects from 6 global collaborators. The sample metadata nearly always contained a de-identified subject ID, COVID-19 status, age in years and sex. Where HLA class I and class II types were available, the types were taken from metadata supplied by the sample provider, not from assay-based typing.

Per the germline V gene, MNHEY is the CDR1 and SVGAGI is the CDR2. V ends up 2 bases short and J 1 base short, with an unmatched junction base count of 4. From its cysteine to its phenylalanine, the CDR3 spans 16 amino acids. Just the 48-base CDR3 DNA is kept, in frame starting at base 1. Study-wide findings and limitations: How much clinical and demographic metadata was included differed by source and by participant, and the metadata was provided uncurated.

TCRbeta CDR3 regions were amplified from genomic DNA using the immunoSEQ Assay, a bias-controlled multiplex PCR. On the authors' methods: Within the assay, amplification of reference gene primers was used to estimate how many nucleated cells each sample contained. To quantify the absolute abundance of each unique TCRbeta CDR3 rearrangement, sequence reads were collapsed and filtered. For each sample, productive Simpson clonality was calculated by taking the square root of Simpson's diversity index across productive rearrangements. In TCRdb, the immuneACCESS table is reduced to in-frame sequences with V and J assigned. These tables do not hold every clone; where another copy was compared, an unresolved V gene accounts for under half, and the others remain unexplained. V and J calls and clone size are those listed in that table; D and trimming were worked out from the DNA. The sample table records about 180,000 clones; over 80% of these occur just once. The ten largest clones take up less than 3.5% of the sample.

Collaborating institutions collected whole blood in K2EDTA tubes following their own protocols. Collaborator samples were shipped for TCRbeta analysis as frozen whole blood, isolated PBMCs, or DNA extracted from either sample type. Concerning this clone: No cognate antigen has been identified for it. Base qualities were left out, and no much larger clone turns up one base away.

Specimen: peripheral blood. The rearranged segments are TRBV6-5 and TRBJ2-4; TRBD1 lines up with 8 middle nucleotides. This clonotype was obtained from a woman in her fifties or sixties with acute or convalescent COVID-19. The nucleotide sequence reads as follows: TGTGCCAGCAGTTACGACCGGACAGGGGCCAAAAACATTCAGTACTTC. Its protein is CASSYDRTGAKNIQYF.